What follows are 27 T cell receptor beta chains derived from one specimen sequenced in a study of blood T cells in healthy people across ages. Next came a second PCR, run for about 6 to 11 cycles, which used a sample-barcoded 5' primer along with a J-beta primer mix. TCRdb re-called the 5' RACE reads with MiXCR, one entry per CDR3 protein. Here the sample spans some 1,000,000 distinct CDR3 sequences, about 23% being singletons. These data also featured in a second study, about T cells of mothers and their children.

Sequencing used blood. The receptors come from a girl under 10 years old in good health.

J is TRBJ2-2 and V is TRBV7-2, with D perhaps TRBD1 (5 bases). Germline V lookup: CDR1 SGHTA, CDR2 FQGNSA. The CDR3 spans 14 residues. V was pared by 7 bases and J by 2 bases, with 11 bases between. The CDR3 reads CASTVQGNTGELFF. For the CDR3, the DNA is TGTGCCAGCACGGTTCAGGGTAACACCGGGGAGCTGTTTTTT.

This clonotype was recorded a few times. The CDR3 reads CASSQRISGAYNEQFF. CDR3 coding DNA: TGCGCCAGCAGCCAACGAATTAGCGGCGCCTACAATGAGCAGTTCTTC. The V call is TRBV4-3, the J call TRBJ2-1, with a possible D match to TRBD2 (6 bases). The CDR3 loop spans 16 amino acids. Trimming took 2 bases from V and 2 from J, leaving 13 bases between them. The germline CDR1 and CDR2 sequences are LGHNA and YSLEER.

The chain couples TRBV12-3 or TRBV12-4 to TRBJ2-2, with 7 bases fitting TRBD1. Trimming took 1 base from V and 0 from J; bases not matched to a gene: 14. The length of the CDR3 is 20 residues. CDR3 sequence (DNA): TGTGCCAGCAGTTTAGTCAGAGGGGGACAGAAAACTTCGAACACCGGGGAGCTGTTTTTT. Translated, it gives CASSLVRGGQKTSNTGELFF.

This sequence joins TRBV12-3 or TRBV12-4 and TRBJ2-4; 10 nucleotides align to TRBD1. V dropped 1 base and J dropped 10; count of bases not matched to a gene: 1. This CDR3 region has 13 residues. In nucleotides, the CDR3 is TGTGCCAGCAGTTTAGAGGGACAGGGGATTCAGTACTTC. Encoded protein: CASSLEGQGIQYF.

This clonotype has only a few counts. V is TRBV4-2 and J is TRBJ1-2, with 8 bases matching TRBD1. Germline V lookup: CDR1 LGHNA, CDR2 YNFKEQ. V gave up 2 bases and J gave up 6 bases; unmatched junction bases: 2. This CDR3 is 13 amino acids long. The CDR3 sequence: CASSQQGADGYTF. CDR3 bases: TGTGCCAGCAGCCAACAGGGGGCGGATGGCTACACCTTC.

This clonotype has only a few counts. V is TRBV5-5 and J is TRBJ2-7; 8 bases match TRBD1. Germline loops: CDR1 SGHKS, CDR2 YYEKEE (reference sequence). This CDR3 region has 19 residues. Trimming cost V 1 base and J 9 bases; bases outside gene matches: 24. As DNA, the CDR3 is TGTGCCAGCAGCTTGTATCGCGCGCAACCGGGACAGGCTTTTCGAGGGCAGTACTTC. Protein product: CASSLYRAQPGQAFRGQYF.

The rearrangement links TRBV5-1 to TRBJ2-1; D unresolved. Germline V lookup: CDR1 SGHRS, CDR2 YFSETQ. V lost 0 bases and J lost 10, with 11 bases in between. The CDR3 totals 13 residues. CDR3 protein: CASSLGPGVEQFF. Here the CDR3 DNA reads TGCGCCAGCAGCTTGGGACCGGGCGTGGAGCAGTTCTTC. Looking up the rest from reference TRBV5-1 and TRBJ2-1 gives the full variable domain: KAGVTQTPRYLIKTRGQQVTLSCSPISGHRSVSWYQQTPGQGLQFLFEYFSETQRNKGNFPGRFSGRQFSNSRSEMNVSTLELGDSALYLCASSLGPGVEQFFGPGTRLTVL.

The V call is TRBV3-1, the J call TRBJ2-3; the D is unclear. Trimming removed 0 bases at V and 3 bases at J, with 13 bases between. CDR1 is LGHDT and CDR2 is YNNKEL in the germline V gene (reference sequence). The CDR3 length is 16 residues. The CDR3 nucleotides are TGTGCCAGCAGCCAAGATCCTGTGACATCAACAGATACGCAGTATTTT. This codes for CASSQDPVTSTDTQYF.

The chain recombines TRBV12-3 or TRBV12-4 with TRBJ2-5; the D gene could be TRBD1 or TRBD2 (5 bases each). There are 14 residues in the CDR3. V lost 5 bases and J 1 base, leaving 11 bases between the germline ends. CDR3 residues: CASSPGGFQETQYF. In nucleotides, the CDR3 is TGTGCCAGCAGTCCTGGGGGTTTCCAAGAGACCCAGTACTTC.

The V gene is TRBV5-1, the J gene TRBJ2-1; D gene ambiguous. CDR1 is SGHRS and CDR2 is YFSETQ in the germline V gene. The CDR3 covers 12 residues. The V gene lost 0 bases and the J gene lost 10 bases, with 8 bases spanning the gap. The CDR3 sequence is CASSLVSREQFF. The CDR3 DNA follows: TGCGCCAGCAGCTTGGTCTCGCGAGAGCAGTTCTTC.

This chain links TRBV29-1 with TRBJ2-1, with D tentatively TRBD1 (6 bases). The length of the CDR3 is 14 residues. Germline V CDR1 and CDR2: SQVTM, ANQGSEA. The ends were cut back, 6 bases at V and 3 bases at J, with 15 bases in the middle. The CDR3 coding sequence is TGCAGCGTCGCCGAACAGGGCTACTACAATGAGCAGTTCTTC. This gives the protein CSVAEQGYYNEQFF.

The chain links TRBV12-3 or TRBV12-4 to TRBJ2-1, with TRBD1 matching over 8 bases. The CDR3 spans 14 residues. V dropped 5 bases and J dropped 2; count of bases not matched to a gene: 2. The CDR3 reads CASSLDRAYNEQFF. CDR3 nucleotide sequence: TGTGCCAGCAGTCTGGACAGGGCCTACAATGAGCAGTTCTTC.

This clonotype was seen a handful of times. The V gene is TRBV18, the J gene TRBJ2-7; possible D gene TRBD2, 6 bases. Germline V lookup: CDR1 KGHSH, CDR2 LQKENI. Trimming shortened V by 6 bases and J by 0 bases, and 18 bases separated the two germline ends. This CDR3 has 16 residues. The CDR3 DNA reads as TGTGCCAGCTCCCCTCCCTTAGCGGCCAACTCCTACGAGCAGTACTTC. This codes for CASSPPLAANSYEQYF.

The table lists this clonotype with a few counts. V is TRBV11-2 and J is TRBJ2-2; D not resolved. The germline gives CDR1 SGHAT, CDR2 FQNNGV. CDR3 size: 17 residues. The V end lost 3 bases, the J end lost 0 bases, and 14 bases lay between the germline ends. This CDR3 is CASSFFHSVPNTGELFF. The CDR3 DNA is TGTGCCAGCAGCTTTTTCCACAGCGTACCGAACACCGGGGAGCTGTTTTTT.

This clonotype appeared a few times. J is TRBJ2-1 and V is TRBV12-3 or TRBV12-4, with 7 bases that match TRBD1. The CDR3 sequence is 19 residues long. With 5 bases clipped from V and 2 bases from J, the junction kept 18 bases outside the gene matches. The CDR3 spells CASSLPPGQSTTAYNEQFF. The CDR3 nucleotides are TGTGCCAGCAGTCTTCCTCCGGGACAGTCAACCACCGCCTACAATGAGCAGTTCTTC.

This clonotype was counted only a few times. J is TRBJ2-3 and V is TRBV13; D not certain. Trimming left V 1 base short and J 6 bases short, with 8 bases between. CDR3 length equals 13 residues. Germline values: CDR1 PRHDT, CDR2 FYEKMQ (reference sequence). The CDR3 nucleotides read TGTGCCAGCAGCTTAGATCGAAGTGATACGCAGTATTTT. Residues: CASSLDRSDTQYF.

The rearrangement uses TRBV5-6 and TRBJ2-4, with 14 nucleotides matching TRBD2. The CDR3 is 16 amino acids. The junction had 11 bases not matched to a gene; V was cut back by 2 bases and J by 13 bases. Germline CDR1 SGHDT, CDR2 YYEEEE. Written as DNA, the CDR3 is TGTGCCAGCAGCTTAATGACTAGCGGGGGGGCCGGATTCCAGTACTTC. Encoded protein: CASSLMTSGGAGFQYF. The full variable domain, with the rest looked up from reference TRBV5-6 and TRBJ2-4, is DAGVTQSPTHLIKTRGQQVTLRCSPKSGHDTVSWYQQALGQGPQFIFQYYEEEERQRGNFPDRFSGHQFPNYSSELNVNALLLGDSALYLCASSLMTSGGAGFQYFGAGTRLSVL.

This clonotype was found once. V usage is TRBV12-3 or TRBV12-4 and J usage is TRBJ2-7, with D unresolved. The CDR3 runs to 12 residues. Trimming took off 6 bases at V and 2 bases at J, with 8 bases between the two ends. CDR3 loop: CASSREPYEQYF. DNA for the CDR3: TGTGCCAGCAGCCGCGAACCCTACGAGCAGTACTTC.

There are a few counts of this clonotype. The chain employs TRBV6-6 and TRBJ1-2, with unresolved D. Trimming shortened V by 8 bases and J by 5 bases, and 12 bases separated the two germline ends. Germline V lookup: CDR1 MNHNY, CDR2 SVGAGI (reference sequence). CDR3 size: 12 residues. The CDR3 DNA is TGTGCCAGCCATGCCCCCGTATATGGCTACACCTTC. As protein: CASHAPVYGYTF.

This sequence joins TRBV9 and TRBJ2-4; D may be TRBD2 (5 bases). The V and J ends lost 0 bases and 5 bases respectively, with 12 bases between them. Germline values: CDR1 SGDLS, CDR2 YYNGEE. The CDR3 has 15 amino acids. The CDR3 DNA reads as TGTGCCAGCAGCGTAGGCGGGTTCACCCAAAACATTCAGTACTTC. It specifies CASSVGGFTQNIQYF.

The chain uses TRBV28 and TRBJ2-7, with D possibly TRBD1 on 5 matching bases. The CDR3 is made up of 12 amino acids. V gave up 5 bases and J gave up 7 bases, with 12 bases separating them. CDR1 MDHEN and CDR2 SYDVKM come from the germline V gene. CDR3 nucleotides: TGTGCCAGCAGTCCCGCGGACAAAGAGCAGTACTTC. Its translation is CASSPADKEQYF.

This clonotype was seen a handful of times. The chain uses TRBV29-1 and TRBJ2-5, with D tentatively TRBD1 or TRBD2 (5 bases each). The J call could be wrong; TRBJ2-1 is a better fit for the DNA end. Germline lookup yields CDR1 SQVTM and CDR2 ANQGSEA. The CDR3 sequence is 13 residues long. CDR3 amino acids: CSVDAGFRDEQFF. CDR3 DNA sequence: TGCAGCGTTGACGCAGGGTTCAGGGACGAGCAGTTCTTC.

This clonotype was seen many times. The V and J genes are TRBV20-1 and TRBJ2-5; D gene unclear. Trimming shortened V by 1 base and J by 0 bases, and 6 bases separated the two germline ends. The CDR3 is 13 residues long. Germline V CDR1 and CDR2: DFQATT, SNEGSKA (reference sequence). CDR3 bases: TGCAGTGCTAGAGGGCAGTACCAAGAGACCCAGTACTTC. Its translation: CSARGQYQETQYF.

The CDR3 DNA is TGTGCCAGCAGCACGACTAGCGGGAGGAGGAATGAGCAGTTCTTC. Residues: CASSTTSGRRNEQFF. The rearrangement uses TRBV11-2 and TRBJ2-1; TRBD2 matches 13 bases. CDR3 length: 15 residues. Germline V CDR1 and CDR2: SGHAT, FQNNGV. V lost 5 bases to trimming and J lost 7 bases; unmatched junction nucleotides: 5.

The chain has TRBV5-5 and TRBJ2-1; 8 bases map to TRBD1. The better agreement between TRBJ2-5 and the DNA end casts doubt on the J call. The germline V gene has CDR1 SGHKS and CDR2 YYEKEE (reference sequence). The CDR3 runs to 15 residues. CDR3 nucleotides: TGTGCCAGCAGCTTGGGTGACAGGGGTTGGGAGACCCAGTACTTC. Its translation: CASSLGDRGWETQYF.

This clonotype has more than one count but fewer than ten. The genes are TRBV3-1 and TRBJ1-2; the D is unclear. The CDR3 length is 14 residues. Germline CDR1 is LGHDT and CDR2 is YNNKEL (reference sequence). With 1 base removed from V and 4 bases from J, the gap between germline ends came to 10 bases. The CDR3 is CASSQGQALYGYTF. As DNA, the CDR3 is TGTGCCAGCAGCCAAGGGCAGGCGCTCTATGGCTACACCTTC.

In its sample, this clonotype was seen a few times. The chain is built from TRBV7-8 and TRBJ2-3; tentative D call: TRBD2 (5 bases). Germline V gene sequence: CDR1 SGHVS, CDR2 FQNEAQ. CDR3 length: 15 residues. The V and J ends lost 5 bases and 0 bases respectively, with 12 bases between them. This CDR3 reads CASSPPRGSTDTQYF. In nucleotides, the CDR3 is TGTGCCAGCAGCCCCCCCCGGGGTAGCACAGATACGCAGTATTTT.